This T cell receptor (beta chain) was found in a study of blood T cell repertoires in COVID-19. Study summary: Whether acute or convalescent, the COVID-19 samples came from the United States, Italy and Spain. T cells, B-cell-depleted T cells, or PBMCs provided the cDNA or gDNA that served as material.

There are 15 residues in the CDR3. The V and J ends lost 8 bases and 7 bases, in that order; junction bases with no gene match: 12. Germline CDR1 is MDHEN and CDR2 is SYDVKM. Original handling: By means of reference gene primer amplification, nucleated cell counts were estimated. Only in-frame clones appear in the TCRdb table, and some are missing; sequencing was by immunoSEQ multiplex PCR. V, J and clone size derive from that table, while D and trimming were established from the DNA sequence. Here the sample spans about 23,000 clones, roughly 94% being singletons. Specimen: peripheral blood. The TCR comes from a woman aged 50 to 60 with active COVID-19. The genes are TRBV28 and TRBJ2-1, with TRBD1 identical over 9 bases. The DNA for the CDR3 is TGTGCCAGCCAAGCCGGGACAGGGAATCTAAATGAGCAGTTCTTC. This gives the protein CASQAGTGNLNEQFF.